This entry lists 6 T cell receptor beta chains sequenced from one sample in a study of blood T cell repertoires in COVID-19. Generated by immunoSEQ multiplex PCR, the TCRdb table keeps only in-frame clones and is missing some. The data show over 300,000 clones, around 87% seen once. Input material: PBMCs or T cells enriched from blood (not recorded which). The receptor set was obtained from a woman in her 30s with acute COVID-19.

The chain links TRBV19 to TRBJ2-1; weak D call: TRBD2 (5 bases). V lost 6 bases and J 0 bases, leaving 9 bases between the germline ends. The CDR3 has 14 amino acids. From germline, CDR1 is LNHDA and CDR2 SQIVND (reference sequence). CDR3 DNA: TGTGCCAGTAGGAGCGGTAGCTCCTACAATGAGCAGTTCTTC. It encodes CASRSGSSYNEQFF.

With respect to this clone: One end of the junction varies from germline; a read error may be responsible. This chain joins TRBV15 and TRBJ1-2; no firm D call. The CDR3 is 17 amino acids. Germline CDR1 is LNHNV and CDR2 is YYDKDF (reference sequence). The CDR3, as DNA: TGTGCCACCAGGAGAGCCGATCGAAGGGAGGAGGACTATGGCTACACCTTC. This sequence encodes CATRRADRREEDYGYTF.

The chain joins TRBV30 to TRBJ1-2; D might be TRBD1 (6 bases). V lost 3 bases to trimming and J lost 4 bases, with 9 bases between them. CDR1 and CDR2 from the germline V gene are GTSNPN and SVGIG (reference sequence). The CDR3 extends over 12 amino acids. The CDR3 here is CAWRGGPYGYTF. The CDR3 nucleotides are TGTGCCTGGAGGGGGGGGCCCTATGGCTACACCTTC.

The CDR3 sequence: CSASIQWSAEAFF. The DNA for the CDR3 is TGCAGTGCTAGTATACAGTGGTCCGCTGAAGCTTTCTTT. The V and J genes are TRBV20-1 and TRBJ1-1; no firm D call. The V end was cut by 3 bases, the J end by 6 bases, with 14 bases between. The germline CDR1 and CDR2 sequences are DFQATT and SNEGSKA (reference sequence). This CDR3 region has 13 residues.

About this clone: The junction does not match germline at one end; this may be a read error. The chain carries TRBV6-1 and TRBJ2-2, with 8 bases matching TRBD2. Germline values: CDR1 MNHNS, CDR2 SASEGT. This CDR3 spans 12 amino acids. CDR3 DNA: TGTGCCAGCAGTGAAAGGTCGGGGGGGGCCGACTGG. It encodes CASSERSGGADW.

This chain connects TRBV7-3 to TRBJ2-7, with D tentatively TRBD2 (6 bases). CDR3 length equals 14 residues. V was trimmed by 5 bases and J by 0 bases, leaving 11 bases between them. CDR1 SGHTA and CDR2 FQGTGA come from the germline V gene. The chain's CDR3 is CASSQGTFSYEQYF. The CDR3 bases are TGTGCCAGCAGCCAAGGGACTTTCTCCTACGAGCAGTACTTC.